The rows below give T cell receptor beta chains drawn from one sample of a study of shared clonotypes between healthy human individuals. Produced via immunoSEQ multiplex PCR; TCRdb's table is partial and in-frame only. The data show 2 million to 3 million clones, approximately 94% seen once. What was sequenced was naive CD4+ T cells sorted from blood. The origin of the receptors is a man aged 18 to 30 in good health. CDR3s include the opening cysteine and the closing phenylalanine or tryptophan. Fields, in order: V gene, J gene, clone size, D gene, CDR3 DNA, CDR3 protein. The D gene is left open where the match is weak. The size field is filled for only some rows; it gives once, few, many or a size class.

TRBV10-3,TRBJ1-1,NA,NA,TGTGCCATCAGGGGGGACCTCACTGAAGCTTTCTTT,CAIRGDLTEAFF
TRBV5-6,TRBJ2-7,NA,NA,TGTGCCAGCAGCTTGTGGCCTGTGTACGAGCAGTACTTC,CASSLWPVYEQYF
TRBV6-5,TRBJ2-7,once,TRBD2,TGTGCCAGCAGTTTTAGCGGGGGGGCCCGGTCCAACGAGCAGTACTTC,CASSFSGGARSNEQYF
TRBV10-3,TRBJ1-5,NA,NA,TGTGCCATCAGTGAGTCGAACCAGCCCCAGCATTTT,CAISESNQPQHF
TRBV10-1,TRBJ1-1,NA,NA,TGCGCCAGCAGAGACACCATGAACACTGAAGCTTTCTTT,CASRDTMNTEAFF
TRBV5-1,TRBJ2-7,NA,NA,TGCGCCAGCAGCTCTAGGGTTTTAGGCACCTACGAGCAGTACTTC,CASSSRVLGTYEQYF
TRBV9,TRBJ2-5,NA,TRBD2,TGTGCCAGCAGCTTCAGCGGGAGAGGGTTAGAGACCCAGTACTTC,CASSFSGRGLETQYF
TRBV11-2,TRBJ1-4,NA,NA,TGTGCCAGCAGCTTATTACAGGGCCTTAATGAAAAACTGTTTTTT,CASSLLQGLNEKLFF
TRBV7-3,TRBJ2-3,NA,NA,TGTGCCAGCAGCTTAAATACTGGCGGAGATACGCAGTATTTT,CASSLNTGGDTQYF
TRBV7-2,TRBJ2-7,NA,NA,TGTGCCATCCAGGGCCTCTCCTACGAGCAGTACTTC,CAIQGLSYEQYF
TRBV5-1,TRBJ2-7,NA,TRBD1,TGCGCCAGCAGCTTGCTTTCTACATTAGGGACAGGGGAGACCTACGAGCAGTACTTC,CASSLLSTLGTGETYEQYF
TRBV28,TRBJ2-7,NA,TRBD1,TGTGCCAGCAGTTTGGTCAGGGGGCCTTACTCCTACGAGCAGTACTTC,CASSLVRGPYSYEQYF
TRBV5-1,TRBJ2-3,NA,NA,TGCGCCAGCAGCTTGTATCGGGATACGCAGTATTTT,CASSLYRDTQYF
TRBV6-5,TRBJ2-7,NA,NA,TGTGCCAGCAATTTGGGTCCGGGAGCCGAGCAGTACTTC,CASNLGPGAEQYF
TRBV30,TRBJ2-7,NA,NA,TGTGCCTGGACCGGGTCCCCTTACGAGCAGTACTTC,CAWTGSPYEQYF
TRBV4-1,TRBJ2-3,once,TRBD2,TGCGCCAGCAGCCAGCCCCAGGGGACTAGCGGGACAGATACGCAGTATTTT,CASSQPQGTSGTDTQYF
TRBV13,TRBJ1-3,NA,NA,TGTGCCAGCAGCTATACAGGATACCGTGGAAACACCATATATTTT,CASSYTGYRGNTIYF
TRBV5-1,TRBJ2-1,NA,TRBD2,TGCGCCAGCAGCTCGAATGCAGCGGGAGGTTACAATGAGCAGTTCTTC,CASSSNAAGGYNEQFF
TRBV5-4,TRBJ2-7,NA,TRBD2,TGTGCCAGCAGCTTGGGATTAGCGGGAGGCTCGGAGTCCTACGAGCAGTACTTC,CASSLGLAGGSESYEQYF
TRBV5-1,TRBJ1-1,NA,NA,TGCGCCAGCAGCTTATCCGGGCAGGGCACTGAAGCTTTCTTT,CASSLSGQGTEAFF
TRBV15,TRBJ2-4,NA,NA,TGTGCCACCAGCTCCTATGGGGCTCTGGGAGCCAAAAACATTCAGTACTTC,CATSSYGALGAKNIQYF
TRBV5-1,TRBJ1-2,NA,TRBD1,TGCGCCAGCAGCGGAATGGTAGGACAGGGGGCTCCCACTAACTATGGCTACACCTTC,CASSGMVGQGAPTNYGYTF
TRBV10-3,TRBJ1-5,NA,NA,TGTGCCATCAGTCAGGACAGAGGCCCGGGCCCGGATCAGCCCCAGCATTTT,CAISQDRGPGPDQPQHF
TRBV2,TRBJ2-5,once,TRBD1,TGTGCCAGCAGGCTCGGGACAGCGCAAGAGACCCAGTACTTC,CASRLGTAQETQYF
TRBV30,TRBJ2-2,NA,NA,TGTGCCTGCGGGGTGCGGGGGAACACCGGGGAGCTGTTTTTT,CACGVRGNTGELFF
TRBV30,TRBJ2-7,NA,NA,TGTGCCTGGAGGGCCCAGAGCTCCTACGAGCAGTACTTC,CAWRAQSSYEQYF
TRBV6-1,TRBJ2-7,NA,TRBD2,TGTGCCAGCTGGCGGGAGGTCTCCTACGAGCAGTACTTC,CASWREVSYEQYF
TRBV5-4,TRBJ1-4,NA,NA,TGTGCCAGCAGCTTGGAGGGGAGGACTAATGAAAAACTGTTTTTT,CASSLEGRTNEKLFF
TRBV5-1,TRBJ2-5,NA,TRBD1,TGCGCCAGCAGCCCAGGACAGGTTGAAGAGACCCAGTACTTC,CASSPGQVEETQYF
TRBV5-6,TRBJ2-3,NA,NA,TGTGCCAGCAGCTTGTGGCCTAGCACAGATACGCAGTATTTT,CASSLWPSTDTQYF
TRBV18,TRBJ2-1,NA,NA,TGTGCCAGCTCACTTAGGGGTTCCTACAATGAGCAGTTCTTC,CASSLRGSYNEQFF
TRBV5-1,TRBJ2-7,NA,TRBD2,TGCGCCAGCAGCTTGGTAAGCGGGAACCGTGACGAGCAGTACTTC,CASSLVSGNRDEQYF
TRBV9,TRBJ2-3,NA,NA,TGTGCCAGCAGCCAGGACGCAGATACGCAGTATTTT,CASSQDADTQYF
TRBV5-1,TRBJ2-1,NA,TRBD1,TGCGCCAGCAGCTTGGGGTGGGACAGGTTCAATGAGCAGTTCTTC,CASSLGWDRFNEQFF
TRBV11-2,TRBJ2-6,NA,TRBD1,TGTGCCAGCAGCTCCTTCCGGGACAGGGGAAGTGGGGCCAACGTCCTGACTTTC,CASSSFRDRGSGANVLTF
TRBV28,TRBJ1-5,NA,NA,TGTGCCAGCAGTTCACAGGGTGGCAATCAGCCCCAGCATTTT,CASSSQGGNQPQHF
TRBV20-1,TRBJ1-3,NA,NA,TGCAGTGCTAGAGATGGAAACACCATATATTTT,CSARDGNTIYF
TRBV9,TRBJ2-2,NA,TRBD2,TGTGCCAGCAGCTTAGGACTAGCGGGGAACACCGGGGAGCTGTTTTTT,CASSLGLAGNTGELFF
TRBV12-5,TRBJ2-1,NA,TRBD1,TGTGCTAGTGTCTATTTACAGGGGACGGGTGAGCAGTTCTTC,CASVYLQGTGEQFF
TRBV6-5,TRBJ2-7,NA,TRBD1,TGTGCCAGCAGTCAGACAGGGGCCCCCTACGAGCAGTACTTC,CASSQTGAPYEQYF
TRBV5-4,TRBJ1-2,NA,NA,TGTGCCAGCAGCCCCGAAGGGACACTTTCTAACTATGGCTACACCTTC,CASSPEGTLSNYGYTF
TRBV10-1,TRBJ2-1,NA,TRBD2,TGCGCCAGCATTCCCCTAGCGGGACTCTACAATGAGCAGTTCTTC,CASIPLAGLYNEQFF
TRBV11-2,TRBJ1-1,NA,NA,TGTGCCAGCAGTTCAGGGATGAACACTGAAGCTTTCTTT,CASSSGMNTEAFF
TRBV5-1,TRBJ1-2,NA,NA,TGCGCCAGCACCTATGACAGAAACTATGGCTACACCTTC,CASTYDRNYGYTF
TRBV28,TRBJ2-2,once,NA,TGTGCCAGCAGTAACCTTTTATCCGCCGGGGAGCTGTTTTTT,CASSNLLSAGELFF
TRBV5-1,TRBJ2-7,NA,TRBD1,TGCGCCAGCAGCTTGGAGGCGACAGGGAAGGAGTACTTC,CASSLEATGKEYF
TRBV6-6,TRBJ1-1,NA,NA,TGTGCCAGCAGTTGGGACCTCACTGAAGCTTTCTTT,CASSWDLTEAFF
TRBV10-3,TRBJ2-7,NA,TRBD1,TGTGCCATCAGTACCTCCGGGACAGGCTACGAGCAGTACTTC,CAISTSGTGYEQYF
TRBV9,TRBJ2-1,NA,NA,TGTGCCAGCAGCCCTAGAGAGGCTCTGGGGTCCTACAATGAGCAGTTCTTC,CASSPREALGSYNEQFF
TRBV30,TRBJ2-3,NA,NA,TGTGCCTGGAGTGGAGGTCCCTTCACAGATACGCAGTATTTT,CAWSGGPFTDTQYF
TRBV5-6,TRBJ1-5,NA,NA,TGTGCCAGCAGCTTTGACAGAAATCAGCCCCAGCATTTT,CASSFDRNQPQHF
TRBV30,TRBJ2-1,NA,TRBD2,TGTGCCTGGATTGCGGGGGCCTACAATGAGCAGTTCTTC,CAWIAGAYNEQFF
TRBV28,TRBJ2-7,NA,NA,TGTGCCAGCAGTCCTCCAATTTACGAGCAGTACTTC,CASSPPIYEQYF
TRBV6-1,TRBJ2-7,few,TRBD2,TGTGCCAGCAGTGATCGGCCGGGAGGCTACGAGCAGTACTTC,CASSDRPGGYEQYF
TRBV6-1,TRBJ2-7,NA,NA,TGTGCCAGCAGGAAAGAAGGAGCGCCGGCCGAGCAGTACTTC,CASRKEGAPAEQYF
TRBV11-3,TRBJ2-1,NA,NA,TGTGCCAGCAGCTCTCCCCATACTGAGCAGTTCTTC,CASSSPHTEQFF
TRBV4-1,TRBJ2-2,NA,NA,TGCGCCAGCAGCCAAGCGTGGGCGAACACCGGGGAGCTGTTTTTT,CASSQAWANTGELFF
TRBV7-9,TRBJ2-3,NA,NA,TGTGCCAGCCGCCTAGGAGGGGGAACAGATACGCAGTATTTT,CASRLGGGTDTQYF
TRBV7-6,TRBJ2-5,NA,NA,TGTGCCAGCAGCTCTTCTCCCCACAGCCATACACAAGGGACCCAGTACTTC,CASSSSPHSHTQGTQYF